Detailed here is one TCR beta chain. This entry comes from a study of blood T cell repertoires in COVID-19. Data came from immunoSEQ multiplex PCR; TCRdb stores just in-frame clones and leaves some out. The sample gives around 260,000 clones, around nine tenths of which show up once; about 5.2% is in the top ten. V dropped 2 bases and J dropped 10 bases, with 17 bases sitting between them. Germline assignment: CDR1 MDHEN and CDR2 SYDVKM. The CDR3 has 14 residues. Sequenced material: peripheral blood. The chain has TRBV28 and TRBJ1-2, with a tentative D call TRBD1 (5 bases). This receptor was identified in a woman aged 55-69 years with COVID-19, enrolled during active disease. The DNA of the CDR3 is TGTGCCAGCAGTTTAAGGGGTTGGGGTTTCGACTACACCTTC. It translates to CASSLRGWGFDYTF.